Following are 6 T cell receptor beta chains from one sample sequenced in a study of T-cell memory formation after mild COVID-19. TCRdb fed the 5' RACE reads into MiXCR, producing one record per CDR3 protein. This table has 530,000 or so distinct CDR3 sequences, 15% to 20% appearing once. The specimen was PBMCs or a T cell subset sorted from them (not recorded which). The receptor source for this set is an adult woman who had mild COVID-19 (a few samples of this study predate the infection). Cell type and time point are not known.

This sequence joins TRBV7-3 and TRBJ2-2, with D possibly being TRBD1 (6 bases). Per the germline V gene, CDR1 is SGHTA and CDR2 is FQGTGA. With 5 bases removed from V and 4 bases from J, the gap between germline ends came to 14 bases. The CDR3 length is 15 residues. The CDR3 nucleotides are TGTGCCAGCAGCGCCAGCGGCAGGGGCACCGGGGAGCTGTTTTTT. Protein: CASSASGRGTGELFF. Variable domain in full (rest from reference TRBV7-3 and TRBJ2-2): GAGVSQTPSNKVTEKGKYVELRCDPISGHTALYWYRQSLGQGPEFLIYFQGTGAADDSGLPNDRFFAVRPEGSVSTLKIQRTERGDSAVYLCASSASGRGTGELFFGEGSRLTVL.

This clonotype has ten or more counts. The V and J genes are TRBV5-1 and TRBJ1-1; 9 nucleotides align to TRBD1. The CDR3 consists of 14 residues. Looked up from germline, CDR1 is SGHRS and CDR2 is YFSETQ. The ends lost 3 bases at V and 4 bases at J; junction bases unmatched: 4. The DNA of the CDR3 is TGCGCCAGCAGCTGGGGACAGGGCGCCACTGAAGCTTTCTTT. It translates to CASSWGQGATEAFF.

The chain combines TRBV23-1 with TRBJ2-1; TRBD2 agrees at 10 bases. TRBV23-1 is known as an ORF, though its function is uncertain. V lost 1 base to trimming and J lost 2 bases; unmatched junction nucleotides: 2. The CDR3 has 16 residues. The CDR3 reads CASSQWLAGAYNEQFF. For the CDR3, the DNA is TGCGCCAGCAGTCAATGGCTAGCGGGAGCCTACAATGAGCAGTTCTTC.

In its sample, this clonotype was seen a few times. The chain combines TRBV5-6 with TRBJ2-3; 8 bases line up with TRBD2. CDR3 length equals 18 residues. V lost 1 base and J lost 0; bases outside the gene matches: 10. CDR1 is SGHDT and CDR2 is YYEEEE in the germline V gene. The CDR3 spells CASSLLPGGPTSTDTQYF. In DNA form, the CDR3 reads TGTGCCAGCAGCTTGCTGCCGGGAGGGCCTACTAGCACAGATACGCAGTATTTT.

This clonotype has just a few counts. The V call is TRBV12-3 or TRBV12-4, the J call TRBJ1-6, with 8 bases fitting TRBD1. Trimming removed 6 bases from V and 9 bases from J; junction bases left unmatched: 10. The CDR3 loop spans 15 amino acids. CDR3 sequence (DNA): TGTGCCAGCAGATCCGAGACAGGGGCTCGTTCACCCCTCCACTTT. Its translation is CASRSETGARSPLHF.

This clonotype was counted between two and nine times. This chain connects TRBV18 to TRBJ1-1; D perhaps matches TRBD1 (6 bases). This CDR3 is built from 15 residues. CDR1 KGHSH and CDR2 LQKENI come from the germline V gene. The germline V and J ends were trimmed by 6 bases and 1 base, with 15 bases remaining between them. CDR3 bases: TGTGCCAGCTCCCTATCGGGGGGGGCGAACACTGAAGCTTTCTTT. It specifies CASSLSGGANTEAFF.